These T cell receptor beta chains were read from a single sample in a study of T cell changes during pregnancy in multiple sclerosis. Clones were read by immunoSEQ multiplex PCR, and TCRdb kept only the in-frame ones, dropping some. Of about 75,000 clones in the sample, 94% were seen once. Specimen: CD4+ T cells from peripheral blood mononuclear cells, collected after pregnancy. The receptors stem from a female donor with multiple sclerosis, enrolled in a pregnancy study. Each CDR3 is given with its conserved first and last residue. D genes are given only for firm matches. Where a row states a size, it is once, few, many or the class of an expanded clone; other rows omit it.

>TRBJ1-2|.|.|15|TRBV18
CASSPELRGGYGYTF
TGTGCCAGCTCACCAGAATTAAGGGGAGGCTATGGCTACACCTTC
>TRBJ2-7|.|TRBD1|16|TRBV14
CASSRGPGQPPYEQYF
TGTGCCAGCAGCCGCGGGCCGGGACAGCCTCCCTACGAGCAGTACTTC
>TRBJ1-5|.|TRBD1|19|TRBV28
CASSPSVGKQGASNQPQHF
TGTGCCAGCAGCCCCTCCGTGGGGAAACAGGGGGCGAGCAATCAGCCCCAGCATTTT
>TRBJ2-3|.|.|15|TRBV10-3
CATQPGVRDTDTQYF
TGTGCCACCCAGCCAGGGGTAAGGGACACAGATACGCAGTATTTT
>TRBJ2-7|.|TRBD1|16|TRBV4-1
CASSREWTGADYEQYF
TGCGCCAGCAGCCGAGAATGGACAGGGGCCGACTACGAGCAGTACTTC
>TRBJ2-7|.|TRBD2|14|TRBV5-6
CASSLASTSGVQYF
TGTGCCAGCAGCTTGGCGTCGACTAGCGGTGTGCAGTACTTC
>TRBJ2-4|.|.|15|TRBV15
CATSSGWLAKNIQYF
TGTGCCACCAGCAGTGGCTGGCTAGCCAAAAACATTCAGTACTTC
>TRBJ2-7|.|.|16|TRBV7-2
CASSLSPLAPADEQYF
TGTGCCAGCAGCTTAAGCCCTCTAGCACCAGCAGACGAGCAGTACTTC
>TRBJ2-3|few|TRBD2|15|TRBV7-2
CASKLAGGPTDTQYF
TGTGCCAGCAAACTAGCGGGAGGACCCACAGATACGCAGTATTTT
>TRBJ2-2|.|.|13|TRBV29-1
CSVSEGVNGELFF
TGCAGCGTTTCTGAGGGAGTCAACGGGGAGCTGTTTTTT
>TRBJ2-3|.|.|11|TRBV20-1
CSARASERQYF
TGCAGTGCTAGAGCGTCGGAGAGGCAGTATTTT
>TRBJ2-1|.|TRBD2|15|TRBV5-1
CASSQLAESYNEQFF
TGCGCCAGCAGCCAACTAGCGGAATCCTACAATGAGCAGTTCTTC
>TRBJ2-5|.|.|16|TRBV5-1
CASSLAAGQYQETQYF
TGCGCCAGCAGCTTGGCGGCGGGACAGTACCAAGAGACCCAGTACTTC
>TRBJ1-2|.|TRBD1|14|TRBV14
CASSPRQGGSGYTF
TGTGCCAGCAGCCCTAGACAGGGCGGAAGTGGCTACACCTTC
>TRBJ1-5|.|.|13|TRBV6-1
CASSEGGNQPQHF
TGTGCCAGCAGTGAAGGAGGCAATCAGCCCCAGCATTTT
>TRBJ2-5|.|.|13|TRBV29-1
CSVALGGGETQYF
TGCAGCGTTGCCTTGGGAGGGGGGGAGACCCAGTACTTC
>TRBJ2-1|.|TRBD2|16|TRBV5-4
CASSPRSREGYNEQFF
TGTGCCAGCAGCCCACGGTCTCGGGAGGGTTACAATGAGCAGTTCTTC
>TRBJ2-1|.|.|12|TRBV18
CASKTGRNEQFF
TGTGCCAGCAAGACTGGGAGAAATGAGCAGTTCTTC
>TRBJ2-1|.|TRBD2|18|TRBV11-2
CASSLGLGTGGSYNEQFF
TGTGCCAGCAGCTTAGGGTTGGGAACGGGAGGTTCCTACAATGAGCAGTTCTTC
>TRBJ2-5|.|TRBD2|13|TRBV29-1
CSVEPRGGGTQYF
TGCAGCGTTGAACCCCGGGGCGGGGGGACCCAGTACTTC
>TRBJ1-5|once|TRBD1|14|TRBV29-1
CSVVLGQGNQPQHF
TGCAGCGTTGTTCTGGGACAGGGCAATCAGCCCCAGCATTTT
>TRBJ2-5|.|.|16|TRBV5-1
CASSLAGDHRQETQYF
TGCGCCAGCAGCTTGGCCGGGGATCACCGACAAGAGACCCAGTACTTC
>TRBJ2-7|.|.|11|TRBV20-1
CSARGPGEQYF
TGCAGTGCTAGAGGGCCGGGAGAGCAGTACTTC
>TRBJ2-6|.|.|18|TRBV5-6
CASNGRGGGISGANVLTF
TGTGCCAGCAACGGGCGGGGTGGGGGGATCTCTGGGGCCAACGTCCTGACTTTC
>TRBJ2-7|.|TRBD2|14|TRBV28
CASSLSGSSYEQYF
TGTGCCAGCAGTTTAAGCGGGAGTAGCTACGAGCAGTACTTC
>TRBJ1-2|.|TRBD1|14|TRBV6-1
CASSETQGDYGYTF
TGTGCCAGCAGTGAAACACAGGGGGACTATGGCTACACCTTC
>TRBJ2-2|.|.|15|TRBV5-6
CASSPRQGTTGELFF
TGTGCCAGCAGCCCGCGCCAGGGGACCACCGGGGAGCTGTTTTTT
>TRBJ2-5|.|TRBD2|15|TRBV28
CASSFASGTRETQYF
TGTGCCAGCAGTTTCGCGAGCGGGACTAGAGAGACCCAGTACTTC
>TRBJ1-1|once|.|14|TRBV6-5
CASSSLTAMGEAFF
TGTGCCAGCAGTTCCTTGACAGCCATGGGAGAAGCTTTCTTT
>TRBJ1-1|.|TRBD1|14|TRBV14
CASSRTGGWTEAFF
TGTGCCAGCAGCCGAACAGGGGGCTGGACTGAAGCTTTCTTT
>TRBJ2-1|.|.|12|TRBV29-1
CSVNSFYNEQFF
TGCAGCGTTAACAGCTTCTACAATGAGCAGTTCTTC
>TRBJ2-1|.|.|19|TRBV5-1
CASSLVPPIDRSSYNEQFF
TGCGCCAGCAGCTTGGTACCCCCGATAGACAGAAGCTCCTACAATGAGCAGTTCTTC